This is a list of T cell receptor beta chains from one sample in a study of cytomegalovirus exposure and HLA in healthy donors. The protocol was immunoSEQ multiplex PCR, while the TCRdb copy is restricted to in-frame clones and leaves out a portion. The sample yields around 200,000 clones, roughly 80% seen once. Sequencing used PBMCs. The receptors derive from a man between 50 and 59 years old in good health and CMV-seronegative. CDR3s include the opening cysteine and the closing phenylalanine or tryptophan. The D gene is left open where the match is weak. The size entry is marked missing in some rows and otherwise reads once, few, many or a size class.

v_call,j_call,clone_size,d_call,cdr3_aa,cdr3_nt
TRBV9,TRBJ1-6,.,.,CASSTARDNFSPLHF,TGTGCCAGCAGCACAGCCCGGGACAATTTTTCACCCCTCCACTTT
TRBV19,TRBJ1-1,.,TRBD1,CASSVQGMGTEAFF,TGTGCCAGTAGTGTACAGGGGATGGGGACTGAAGCTTTCTTT
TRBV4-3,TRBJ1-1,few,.,CASSHSKRVGTEAFF,TGCGCCAGCAGCCATTCTAAACGAGTCGGCACTGAAGCTTTCTTT
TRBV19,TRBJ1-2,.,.,CASSIVGGGRGDYGYTF,TGTGCCAGTAGTATAGTAGGCGGCGGTAGGGGCGACTATGGCTACACCTTC
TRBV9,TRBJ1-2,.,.,CASSLDRRYPSDYGYTF,TGTGCCAGCAGCCTAGACAGGAGATACCCTAGCGACTATGGCTACACCTTC
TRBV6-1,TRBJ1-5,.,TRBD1,CASSVPGQPNQPQHF,TGTGCCAGCAGCGTACCGGGACAGCCCAATCAGCCCCAGCATTTT
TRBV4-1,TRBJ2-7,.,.,CASSQAERASSYEQYF,TGCGCCAGCAGCCAGGCCGAGCGGGCGAGCTCCTACGAGCAGTACTTC
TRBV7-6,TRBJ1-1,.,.,CASSVRKGGEAFF,TGTGCCAGCAGCGTCCGAAAGGGAGGGGAAGCTTTCTTT
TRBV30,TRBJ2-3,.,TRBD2,CAWSKGGRSTDTQYF,TGTGCCTGGAGTAAAGGCGGGAGGAGCACAGATACGCAGTATTTT
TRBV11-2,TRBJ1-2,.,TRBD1,CASSLDLGQAKYGYTF,TGTGCCAGCAGCTTAGATCTAGGACAGGCGAAATATGGCTACACCTTC
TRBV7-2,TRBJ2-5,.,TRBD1,CASSLQGARETQYF,TGTGCCAGCAGCTTACAGGGGGCACGAGAGACCCAGTACTTC
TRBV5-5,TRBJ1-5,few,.,CASSPARVRNQPQHF,TGTGCCAGCAGTCCGGCCAGGGTCCGCAATCAGCCCCAGCATTTT
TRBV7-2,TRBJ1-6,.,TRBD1,CASSLDRGIGSPLHF,TGTGCCAGCAGCTTAGACAGGGGCATAGGTTCACCCCTCCACTTT
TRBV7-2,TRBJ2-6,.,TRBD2,CASSRSGSISGANVLTF,TGTGCCAGCAGCCGAAGCGGGAGTATTTCTGGGGCCAACGTCCTGACTTTC
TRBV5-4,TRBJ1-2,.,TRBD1,CASSLANTGQGGYTF,TGTGCCAGCAGCTTGGCCAATACGGGACAGGGCGGCTACACCTTC
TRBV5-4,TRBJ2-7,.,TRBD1,CASSLGDRVPYEQYF,TGTGCCAGCAGCTTGGGGGACAGGGTACCCTACGAGCAGTACTTC
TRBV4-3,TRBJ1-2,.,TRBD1,CASSQETGQGGNGYTF,TGCGCCAGCAGCCAAGAAACGGGACAGGGAGGGAATGGCTACACCTTC
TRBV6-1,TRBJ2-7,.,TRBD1,CASSDPAGGRYEQYF,TGTGCCAGCAGTGATCCGGCAGGGGGCCGATACGAGCAGTACTTC
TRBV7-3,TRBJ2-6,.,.,CASRRGGGTAHDVLTF,TGTGCCAGCAGGCGTGGGGGCGGGACAGCACATGACGTCCTGACTTTC
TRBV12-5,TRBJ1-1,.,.,CASGLIVGTPNTEAFF,TGTGCTAGTGGTTTGATCGTTGGGACACCGAACACTGAAGCTTTCTTT
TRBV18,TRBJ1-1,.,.,CASSPPRGGINTEAFF,TGTGCCAGCTCACCCCCCCGGGGGGGGATAAACACTGAAGCTTTCTTT
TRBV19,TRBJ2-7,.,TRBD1,CASSPRGPLMVYEQYF,TGTGCCAGTAGTCCCAGGGGGCCTCTCATGGTCTACGAGCAGTACTTC
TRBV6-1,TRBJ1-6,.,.,CASGRQGTSPLHF,TGTGCCAGCGGTAGGCAGGGAACTTCACCCCTCCACTTT
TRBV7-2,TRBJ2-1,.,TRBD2,CASSLGTSDYNEQFF,TGTGCCAGCAGCTTAGGAACTAGCGACTACAATGAGCAGTTCTTC
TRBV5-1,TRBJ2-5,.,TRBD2,CASSLAGSGSFQETQYF,TGCGCCAGCAGCCTGGCTGGTAGCGGGAGTTTCCAAGAGACCCAGTACTTC
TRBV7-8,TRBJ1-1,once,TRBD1,CASKQGATEAFF,TGTGCCAGCAAACAGGGGGCGACTGAAGCTTTCTTT
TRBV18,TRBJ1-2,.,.,CASSPVPQRSNYGYTF,TGTGCCAGCTCACCAGTCCCACAGAGATCTAACTATGGCTACACCTTC
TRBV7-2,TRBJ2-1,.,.,CASSQLGGAYNEQFF,TGTGCCAGCAGCCAACTAGGAGGGGCCTACAATGAGCAGTTCTTC
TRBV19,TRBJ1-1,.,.,CASSISGLRTEAFF,TGTGCCAGTAGTATTTCGGGGTTGAGGACTGAAGCTTTCTTT
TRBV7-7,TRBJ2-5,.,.,CASSSPGRGETQYF,TGTGCTAGCAGCTCCCCCGGGCGGGGTGAGACCCAGTACTTC
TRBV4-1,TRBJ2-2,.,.,CASSQAQGLTGELFF,TGCGCCAGCAGCCAAGCTCAGGGATTGACCGGGGAGCTGTTTTTT
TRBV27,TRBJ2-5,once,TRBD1,CASRSRGTGAFGTQYF,TGTGCCAGCAGATCACGCGGGACAGGGGCTTTTGGGACCCAGTACTTC
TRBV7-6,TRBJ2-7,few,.,CASSPTGHEQYF,TGTGCCAGCAGCCCAACTGGTCACGAGCAGTACTTC
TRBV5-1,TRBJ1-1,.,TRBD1,CASSPGQGIGYTEAFF,TGCGCCAGCAGCCCTGGACAGGGAATCGGGTACACTGAAGCTTTCTTT
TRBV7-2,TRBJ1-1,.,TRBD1,CASSLGTGNMNTEAFF,TGTGCCAGCAGCTTAGGGACAGGGAACATGAACACTGAAGCTTTCTTT
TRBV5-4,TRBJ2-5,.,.,CASSPPGTLAETQYF,TGTGCCAGCAGCCCGCCAGGCACTTTAGCGGAGACCCAGTACTTC
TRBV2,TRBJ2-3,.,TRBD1,CAGRTGPTDTQYF,TGTGCCGGAAGGACAGGCCCCACAGATACGCAGTATTTT
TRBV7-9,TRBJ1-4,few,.,CASSFRSTNEKLFF,TGTGCCAGCAGCTTCAGGTCCACCAATGAAAAACTGTTTTTT
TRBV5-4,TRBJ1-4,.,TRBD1,CASSLQGLDEKLFF,TGTGCCAGCAGCTTACAGGGGTTGGATGAAAAACTGTTTTTT
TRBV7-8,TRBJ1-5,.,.,CASSLAGGYQPQHF,TGTGCCAGCAGCTTGGCGGGGGGATATCAGCCCCAGCATTTT
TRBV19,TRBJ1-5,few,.,CATGRGRQPQHF,TGTGCCACGGGCAGGGGCAGGCAGCCCCAGCATTTT
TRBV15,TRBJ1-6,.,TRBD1,CATSKGQGIGNSPLHF,TGTGCCACCAGCAAAGGACAGGGGATAGGTAATTCACCCCTCCACTTT
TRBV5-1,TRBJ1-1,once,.,CASSLSPAGRGTEAFF,TGCGCCAGCAGCTTGTCCCCTGCCGGAAGGGGCACTGAAGCTTTCTTT
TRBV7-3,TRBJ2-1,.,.,CASSLYGGPRPSYNEQFF,TGTGCCAGCAGCTTATATGGGGGCCCCCGCCCGTCCTACAATGAGCAGTTCTTC
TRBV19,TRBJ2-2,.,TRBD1,CASSLRTGGITGELFF,TGTGCCAGTAGTCTCCGGACAGGTGGGATTACCGGGGAGCTGTTTTTT
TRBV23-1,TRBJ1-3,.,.,CASSRPRVFGNTIYF,TGCGCCAGCAGCCGCCCGAGGGTTTTCGGAAACACCATATATTTT
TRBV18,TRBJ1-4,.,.,CASSTGQYNEKLFF,TGTGCCAGCTCCACCGGACAGTATAATGAAAAACTGTTTTTT
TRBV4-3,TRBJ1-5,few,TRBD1,CASSHTGQGKRGPQHF,TGCGCCAGCAGCCACACGGGACAGGGGAAACGTGGGCCCCAGCATTTT
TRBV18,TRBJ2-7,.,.,CASSRDRTPSYEQYF,TGTGCCAGCTCACGAGACAGGACTCCCTCCTACGAGCAGTACTTC
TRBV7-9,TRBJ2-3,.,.,CSSSLRGYTQYF,TGTTCCAGCAGCTTACGAGGCTATACGCAGTATTTT
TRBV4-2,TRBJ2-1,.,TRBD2,CASSQADSGGNNEQFF,TGTGCCAGCAGCCAAGCGGATAGCGGGGGAAACAATGAGCAGTTCTTC
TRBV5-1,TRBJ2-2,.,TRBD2,CASSPKAGANTGELFF,TGCGCCAGCAGTCCGAAAGCGGGGGCGAACACCGGGGAGCTGTTTTTT
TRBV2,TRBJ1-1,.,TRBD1,CASRTRQGAPGTEAFF,TGTGCCAGCAGGACCCGACAGGGGGCGCCGGGCACTGAAGCTTTCTTT
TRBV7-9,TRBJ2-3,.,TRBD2,CASSKPASGGTDTQYF,TGTGCCAGCAGCAAGCCGGCTAGCGGGGGCACAGATACGCAGTATTTT
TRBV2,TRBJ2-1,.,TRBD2,CASSTGTSGARTYNEQFF,TGTGCCAGCAGTACCGGGACTAGCGGGGCCCGGACCTACAATGAGCAGTTCTTC